One and the same sample provided the 20 T cell receptor beta chains below, sequenced in a study of neurological immune-mediated disorders. Each CDR3 protein gets one entry after TCRdb re-called the 5' RACE reads with MiXCR. The sample yields around 70,000 distinct CDR3 sequences, 4.5% to 5.5% seen once. The sample was PBMCs. Source of these receptors: a woman in her seventies with multiple sclerosis.

This clonotype has at least ten counts. The chain couples TRBV5-1 to TRBJ2-2, with D unclear. Germline-derived CDR1 and CDR2 are SGHRS and YFSETQ. Trimming removed 0 bases at V and 6 bases at J, with 6 bases between. This CDR3 spans 13 amino acids. In DNA form, the CDR3 reads TGCGCCAGCAGCTTGGGAAGCGCCGGGGAGCTGTTTTTT. Residues: CASSLGSAGELFF.

This clonotype was detected many times. The V call is TRBV7-9, the J call TRBJ1-1, with D unresolved. This CDR3 has 12 residues. Trimming removed 7 bases at V and 5 bases at J, with 11 bases between. Germline V gene lookup returns CDR1 SEHNR and CDR2 FQNEAQ (reference sequence). CDR3 in amino acids: CASTQGRTEAFF. Here the CDR3 DNA reads TGTGCCAGCACCCAAGGGAGGACTGAAGCTTTCTTT.

This clonotype was counted at least ten times. V and J are TRBV5-5 and TRBJ2-1; TRBD2 matches at 9 bases. The germline V gene encodes CDR1 SGHKS and CDR2 YYEKEE (reference sequence). Germline trimming cut 0 bases from V and 8 bases from J; bases unmatched to any gene: 9. The CDR3 spans 16 residues. The CDR3 coding sequence is TGTGCCAGCAGCTTGGGGCACGCGGGAGGGCCAGATGAGCAGTTCTTC. Its translation: CASSLGHAGGPDEQFF.

This clonotype was detected many times. The V call is TRBV15, the J call TRBJ1-2; no clear D gene. V was pared by 0 bases and J by 4 bases, with 12 bases between. Looked up from germline, CDR1 is LNHNV and CDR2 is YYDKDF (reference sequence). This CDR3 has 15 residues. CDR3 sequence reads: CATSRDRGQSYGYTF. The CDR3 coding sequence is TGTGCCACCAGCAGAGATCGGGGTCAGAGCTATGGCTACACCTTC.

This clonotype was seen ten or more times. The V and J genes are TRBV19 and TRBJ2-7, with D possibly matching TRBD1 (5 bases). V was clipped by 2 bases and J by 0 bases, with 8 bases between them. The CDR3 is made up of 14 amino acids. The germline V gene encodes CDR1 LNHDA and CDR2 SQIVND (reference sequence). The CDR3 loop is CASSIQGGSYEQYF. CDR3 coding DNA: TGTGCCAGTAGTATACAGGGTGGCTCCTACGAGCAGTACTTC.

The sample holds many counts of this clonotype. V is TRBV4-1 and J is TRBJ1-1; D is ambiguous. V dropped 4 bases and J dropped 9 bases, with 18 bases sitting between them. Germline lookup yields CDR1 MGHRA and CDR2 YSYEKL. This CDR3 is 14 amino acids long. In DNA, the CDR3 is TGCGCCAGCAGCCCGCGCGGGTTTTCAGCAAAAGCTTTCTTT. This encodes CASSPRGFSAKAFF.

This clonotype was seen many times. V gene TRBV5-5 combines with J gene TRBJ2-2; D gene unclear. Germline V lookup: CDR1 SGHKS, CDR2 YYEKEE (reference sequence). V lost 0 bases to trimming and J lost 1 base, with 7 bases between them. CDR3 size: 15 residues. The CDR3 spells CASSLEGRNTGELFF. The CDR3 DNA follows: TGTGCCAGCAGCTTGGAGGGTCGGAACACCGGGGAGCTGTTTTTT.

This clonotype was found a few times. The V gene is TRBV3-1, the J gene TRBJ1-5; unclear D gene. The germline V gene encodes CDR1 LGHDT and CDR2 YNNKEL (reference sequence). The CDR3 spans 12 residues. V lost 1 base and J 7 bases, leaving 5 bases between the germline ends. CDR3 DNA: TGTGCCAGCAGCCAAGGTATCCAGCCCCAGCATTTT. This translates into CASSQGIQPQHF.

This clonotype was recorded many times. This chain joins TRBV30 and TRBJ2-5; D is undetermined. Germline CDR1 and CDR2: GTSNPN and SVGIG (reference sequence). This CDR3 is built from 12 residues. The germline V and J ends were trimmed by 2 bases and 1 base, with 5 bases remaining between them. The CDR3 DNA reads TGTGCCTGGAGTAGGAGCCAAGAGACCCAGTACTTC. This encodes CAWSRSQETQYF.

This clonotype showed up many times. The chain is built from TRBV29-1 and TRBJ1-1; TRBD1 agrees at 8 bases. This CDR3 spans 13 amino acids. Germline CDR1 reads SQVTM; CDR2 reads ANQGSEA. V lost 6 bases, J lost 0 bases, and 3 bases stayed unmatched. The CDR3 DNA follows: TGCAGCGTCCTACAGGGGGTGAACACTGAAGCTTTCTTT. This encodes CSVLQGVNTEAFF. Complete variable domain (other parts from reference TRBV29-1 and TRBJ1-1): SAVISQKPSRDICQRGTSLTIQCQVDSQVTMMFWYRQQPGQSLTLIATANQGSEATYESGFVIDKFPISRPNLTFSTLTVSNMSPEDSSIYLCSVLQGVNTEAFFGQGTRLTVV.

This clonotype was observed many times. The CDR3 sequence: CASSYSLTSSRGNEQFF. For the CDR3, the DNA is TGTGCCAGCAGTTACTCGCTGACTAGCTCGAGGGGGAATGAGCAGTTCTTC. The chain uses TRBV6-2 or TRBV6-3 and TRBJ2-1; D is possibly TRBD2 (7 bases). Germline V gives CDR1 MNHEY, CDR2 SVGEGT. This CDR3 has 17 residues. V gave up 0 bases and J gave up 7 bases, with 19 bases separating them.

This clonotype was detected ten times or more. The V call is TRBV28, the J call TRBJ1-5; D is possibly TRBD1 (5 bases). The germline V and J ends were trimmed by 5 bases and 3 bases, with 17 bases remaining between them. Germline-derived CDR1 and CDR2 are MDHEN and SYDVKM. The CDR3 loop spans 16 amino acids. The CDR3 region is CASSPQGSGANQPQHF. DNA of the CDR3: TGTGCCAGCAGTCCGCAGGGCAGCGGCGCCAATCAGCCCCAGCATTTT.

This clonotype came up many times. The chain is built from TRBV3-1 and TRBJ2-7; tentatively, D is TRBD1 or TRBD2 (5 bases each). The length of the CDR3 is 14 residues. Trimming shortened V by 0 bases and J by 8 bases, and 14 bases separated the two germline ends. Germline lookup yields CDR1 LGHDT and CDR2 YNNKEL (reference sequence). The CDR3 here is CASSQDRGRGQQYF. The CDR3 nucleotides read TGTGCCAGCAGCCAAGATCGGGGCCGGGGACAGCAGTACTTC.

This clonotype was seen more than once but under ten times. V and J are TRBV18 and TRBJ1-1; no clear D gene. The CDR3 covers 15 residues. V was shortened by 3 bases and J by 1 base, with 12 bases between the two germline ends. Germline V gene lookup returns CDR1 KGHSH and CDR2 LQKENI. CDR3 DNA: TGTGCCAGCTCACCGGGGTCGGCAGGGAACACTGAAGCTTTCTTT. This sequence encodes CASSPGSAGNTEAFF.

This clonotype has ten or more counts. This chain links TRBV4-1 with TRBJ2-7; D remains ambiguous. The CDR3 totals 15 residues. Germline V gene data show CDR1 as MGHRA and CDR2 as YSYEKL. The germline V and J ends were trimmed by 0 bases and 0 bases, with 9 bases remaining between them. The CDR3: CASSQEGTSSYEQYF. The CDR3 DNA sequence: TGCGCCAGCAGCCAAGAGGGCACAAGCTCCTACGAGCAGTACTTC.

This clonotype was counted ten times or more. The V and J genes are TRBV5-1 and TRBJ2-1, with TRBD2 as a possible D gene (6 bases). Germline V gives CDR1 SGHRS, CDR2 YFSETQ. This CDR3 is 15 amino acids long. Trimming shortened V by 5 bases and J by 5 bases, and 17 bases separated the two germline ends. CDR3: CASSPPTGVNNEQFF. Written as DNA, the CDR3 is TGCGCCAGCAGTCCTCCTACGGGAGTGAACAATGAGCAGTTCTTC.

The CDR3 DNA follows: TGTGCCAGCAGCTTGGCCGGGACTGGACTGGGAGAGCAGTACTTC. This codes for CASSLAGTGLGEQYF. The rearrangement links TRBV7-6 to TRBJ2-7; weak D call: TRBD2 (6 bases). Per germline, CDR1 SGHVS and CDR2 FNYEAQ. V shed 3 bases and J shed 7 bases, with 19 bases lying between them. The CDR3 extends over 15 amino acids. Together with reference TRBV7-6 and TRBJ2-7, the CDR3 gives the full variable domain: GAGVSQSPRYKVTKRGQDVALRCDPISGHVSLYWYRQALGQGPEFLTYFNYEAQQDKSGLPNDRFSAERPEGSISTLTIQRTEQRDSAMYRCASSLAGTGLGEQYFGPGTRLTVT.

This clonotype was picked up many times. The V call is TRBV4-3, the J call TRBJ2-3; 10 bases match TRBD2. This CDR3 is 16 amino acids long. The J segment lost 8 bases and the V segment lost 0 bases, leaving 8 bases of the junction unmatched. Germline V gives CDR1 LGHNA, CDR2 YSLEER. CDR3 in DNA: TGCGCCAGCAGCCAAGAGGCAGCGGGAGGGCCAGTTACGCAGTATTTT. Translating gives CASSQEAAGGPVTQYF.

This clonotype was seen repeatedly, ten times or more. The chain couples TRBV5-1 to TRBJ2-1; D is unresolved. This CDR3 contains 15 residues. V dropped 0 bases and J dropped 0 bases, with 7 bases sitting between them. CDR1 is SGHRS and CDR2 is YFSETQ in the germline V gene. The CDR3 nucleotides are TGCGCCAGCAGCTTGGCCCAAAGCTCCTACAATGAGCAGTTCTTC. Protein product: CASSLAQSSYNEQFF.

Turning to this clonotype: This may come from a read error, since a much larger clone is one base off. The chain couples TRBV5-1 to TRBJ2-3; TRBD2 aligns across 9 bases. Trimming at V came to 1 base and at J to 5 bases, leaving 8 bases not matched to a gene. Looked up from germline, CDR1 is SGHRS and CDR2 is YFSETQ. This CDR3 spans 16 amino acids. The DNA for the CDR3 is TGCGCCAGCAGCTTGTCGACTAGCGGAGTCATAGATACGCAGTATTTT. Encoded protein: CASSLSTSGVIDTQYF.